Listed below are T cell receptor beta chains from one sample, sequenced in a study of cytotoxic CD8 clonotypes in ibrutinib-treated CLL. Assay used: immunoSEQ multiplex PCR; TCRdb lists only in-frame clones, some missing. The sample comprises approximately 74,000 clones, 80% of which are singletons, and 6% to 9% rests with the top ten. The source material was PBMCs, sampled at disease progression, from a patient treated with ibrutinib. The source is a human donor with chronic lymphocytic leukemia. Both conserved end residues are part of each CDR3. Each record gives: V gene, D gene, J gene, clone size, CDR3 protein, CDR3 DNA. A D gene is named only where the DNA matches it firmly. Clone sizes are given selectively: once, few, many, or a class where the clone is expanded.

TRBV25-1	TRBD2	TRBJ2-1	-	CASSGRGAPYNEQFF	TGTGCCAGCAGTGGGCGGGGGGCCCCCTACAATGAGCAGTTCTTC
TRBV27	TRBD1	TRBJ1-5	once	CASRPGQILSNQPQHF	TGTGCCAGCAGACCGGGACAGATCCTTAGCAATCAGCCCCAGCATTTT
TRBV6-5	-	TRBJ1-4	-	CASSRTLANEKLFF	TGTGCCAGCAGCCGAACCTTGGCGAATGAAAAACTGTTTTTT
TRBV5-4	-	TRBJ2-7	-	CASSPLGYEQYF	TGTGCCAGCAGCCCACTGGGTTACGAGCAGTACTTC
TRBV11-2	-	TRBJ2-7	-	CASTKSWGGDEQYF	TGTGCCAGCACTAAGAGCTGGGGAGGAGACGAGCAGTACTTC
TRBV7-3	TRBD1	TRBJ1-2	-	CASSLDSGGYGYTF	TGTGCCAGCAGCTTAGATTCAGGGGGCTATGGCTACACCTTC
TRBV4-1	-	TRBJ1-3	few	CASSQDLGISGNTIYF	TGCGCCAGCAGCCAAGATCTGGGGATCTCTGGAAACACCATATATTTT
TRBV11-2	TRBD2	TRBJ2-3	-	CASSLASGVWADTQYF	TGTGCCAGCAGCTTGGCTAGCGGGGTATGGGCAGATACGCAGTATTTT
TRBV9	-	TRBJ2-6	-	CASSAQGTGANVLTF	TGTGCCAGCAGCGCTCAGGGTACTGGGGCCAACGTCCTGACTTTC
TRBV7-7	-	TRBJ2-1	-	CASSPWAKNEQFF	TGTGCCAGCAGCCCCTGGGCCAAGAATGAGCAGTTCTTC
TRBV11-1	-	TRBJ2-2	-	CASSFVTGRELFF	TGTGCCAGCAGCTTCGTTACAGGGAGGGAGCTGTTTTTT
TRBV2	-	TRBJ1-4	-	CASSLLTGESEKLFF	TGTGCCAGCAGCCTACTGACAGGAGAGAGCGAAAAACTGTTTTTT
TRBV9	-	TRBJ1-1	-	CASSLGTANTEAFF	TGTGCCAGCAGCTTAGGGACGGCCAACACTGAAGCTTTCTTT
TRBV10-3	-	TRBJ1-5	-	CAISPGEGLNNQPQHF	TGTGCCATCAGCCCAGGGGAGGGGCTTAACAATCAGCCCCAGCATTTT
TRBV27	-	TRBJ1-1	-	CASSLSGTYHTEAFF	TGTGCCAGCAGTTTGTCCGGGACCTACCACACTGAAGCTTTCTTT
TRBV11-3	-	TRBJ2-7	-	CASSLERSYEQYF	TGTGCCAGCAGCTTGGAGCGGAGCTACGAGCAGTACTTC
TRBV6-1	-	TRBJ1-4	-	CASNWGLSEKLFF	TGTGCCAGCAATTGGGGGCTGAGTGAAAAACTGTTTTTT
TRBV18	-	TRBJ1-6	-	CASSPRPVVRSDNSPLHF	TGTGCCAGCTCACCAAGGCCCGTAGTCAGGTCGGATAATTCACCCCTCCACTTT
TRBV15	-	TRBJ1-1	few	CATSREYQRVVEAFF	TGTGCCACCAGCAGAGAGTATCAAAGGGTGGTTGAAGCTTTCTTT
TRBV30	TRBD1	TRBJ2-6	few	CARDRVEPGANVLTF	TGTGCTCGTGACAGGGTAGAACCTGGGGCCAACGTCCTGACTTTC
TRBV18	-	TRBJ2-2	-	CASSPRTANTGELFF	TGTGCCAGCTCCCCCCGGACAGCGAACACCGGGGAGCTGTTTTTT
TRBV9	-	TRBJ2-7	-	CASSVDRRAFEQYF	TGTGCCAGCAGCGTAGATCGTAGGGCTTTCGAGCAGTACTTC
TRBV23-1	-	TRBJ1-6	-	CASSHGPNNSPLHF	TGCGCCAGCAGTCATGGGCCGAATAATTCACCCCTCCACTTT
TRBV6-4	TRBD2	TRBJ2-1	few	CASSEKTSGVDEQFF	TGTGCCAGCAGTGAAAAAACTAGCGGGGTGGATGAGCAGTTCTTC
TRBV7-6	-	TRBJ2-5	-	CASSLQGILTQYF	TGTGCCAGCAGCCTACAGGGCATACTGACCCAGTACTTC
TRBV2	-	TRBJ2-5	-	CASSERARGPLGEQYF	TGTGCCAGCAGTGAAAGGGCAAGGGGCCCCCTCGGGGAGCAGTACTTC
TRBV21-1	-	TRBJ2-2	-	CASSKGTGGVTGELFF	TGTGCCAGCAGCAAAGGGACAGGGGGAGTCACCGGGGAGCTGTTTTTT
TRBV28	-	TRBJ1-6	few	CASAVNYNSPLHF	TGTGCCAGCGCCGTTAATTATAATTCACCCCTCCACTTT
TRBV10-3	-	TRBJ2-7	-	CATIAATSSYEQYF	TGTGCCACTATAGCGGCCACGAGCTCCTACGAGCAGTACTTC
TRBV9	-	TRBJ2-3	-	CASSATGFRIDTQYF	TGTGCCAGCAGCGCAACAGGGTTCAGGATAGATACGCAGTATTTT
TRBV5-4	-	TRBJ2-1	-	CASSLDSIGNEQFF	TGTGCCAGCAGCTTGGATTCGATCGGGAATGAGCAGTTCTTC
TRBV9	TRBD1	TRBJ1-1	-	CASSPTGQGKGEAFF	TGTGCCAGCAGCCCCACCGGACAGGGTAAAGGGGAAGCTTTCTTT
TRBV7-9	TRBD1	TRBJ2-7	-	CASSGRDRSYEQYF	TGTGCCAGCAGCGGACGGGACAGATCCTACGAGCAGTACTTC
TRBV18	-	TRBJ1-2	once	CASSPVSANYGYTF	TGTGCCAGCTCCCCGGTTTCTGCTAACTATGGCTACACCTTC
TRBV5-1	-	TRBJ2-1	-	CASSFDIAGFNEQFF	TGCGCCAGCAGCTTTGATATAGCAGGGTTTAATGAGCAGTTCTTC
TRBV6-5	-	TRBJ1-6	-	CASRQRDLGYSPLHF	TGTGCCAGCAGACAGAGGGACCTTGGGTATTCACCCCTCCACTTT
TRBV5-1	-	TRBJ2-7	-	CASSFQGYEQYF	TGCGCCAGCAGCTTCCAGGGCTACGAGCAGTACTTC
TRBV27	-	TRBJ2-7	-	CASSLWPPTGREQYF	TGTGCCAGCAGTTTATGGCCCCCGACGGGTCGCGAGCAGTACTTC
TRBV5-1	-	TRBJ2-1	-	CASKRGSQHNEQFF	TGCGCCAGCAAGAGGGGCAGCCAGCACAATGAGCAGTTCTTC